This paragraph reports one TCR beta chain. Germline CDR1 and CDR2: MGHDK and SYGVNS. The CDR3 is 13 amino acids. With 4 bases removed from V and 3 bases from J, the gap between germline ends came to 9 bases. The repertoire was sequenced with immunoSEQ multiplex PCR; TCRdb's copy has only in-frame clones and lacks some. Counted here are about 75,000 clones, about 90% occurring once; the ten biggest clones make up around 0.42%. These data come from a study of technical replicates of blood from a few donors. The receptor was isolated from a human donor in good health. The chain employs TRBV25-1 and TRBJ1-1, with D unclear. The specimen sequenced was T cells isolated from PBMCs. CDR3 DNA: TGTGCCAGCAGTGGCGGTAGGTACACTGAAGCTTTCTTT. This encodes CASSGGRYTEAFF.